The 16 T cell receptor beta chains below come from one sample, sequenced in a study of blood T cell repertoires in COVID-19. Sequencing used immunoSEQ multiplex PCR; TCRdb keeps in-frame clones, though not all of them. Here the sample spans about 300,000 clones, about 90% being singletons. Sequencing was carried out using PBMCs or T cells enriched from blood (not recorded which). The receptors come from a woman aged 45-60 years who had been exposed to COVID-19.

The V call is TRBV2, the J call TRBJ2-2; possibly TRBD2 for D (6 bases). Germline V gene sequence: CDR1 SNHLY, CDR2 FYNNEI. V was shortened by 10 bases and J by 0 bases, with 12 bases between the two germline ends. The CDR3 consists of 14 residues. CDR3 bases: TGTGCCACAAGGGGCGGGGCGAACACCGGGGAGCTGTTTTTT. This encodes CATRGGANTGELFF.

In DNA form, the CDR3 reads TGCGCCAGCAGCTTGGGGGCCGGGGGGCGGAGGTCTGGGGCCAACGTCCTGACTTTC. This gives the protein CASSLGAGGRRSGANVLTF. This chain links TRBV5-1 with TRBJ2-6, with D perhaps TRBD2 (7 bases). The length of the CDR3 is 19 residues. Germline CDR1 is SGHRS and CDR2 is YFSETQ. V was pared by 0 bases and J by 1 base, with 17 bases between. Using reference TRBV5-1 and TRBJ2-6 for the parts outside the CDR3, the full variable domain is KAGVTQTPRYLIKTRGQQVTLSCSPISGHRSVSWYQQTPGQGLQFLFEYFSETQRNKGNFPGRFSGRQFSNSRSEMNVSTLELGDSALYLCASSLGAGGRRSGANVLTFGAGSRLTVL.

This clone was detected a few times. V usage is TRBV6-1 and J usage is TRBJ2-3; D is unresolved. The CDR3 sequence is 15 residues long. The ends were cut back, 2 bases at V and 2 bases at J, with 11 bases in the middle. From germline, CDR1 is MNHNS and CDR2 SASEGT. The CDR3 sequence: CASSELARVTDTQYF. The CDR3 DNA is TGTGCCAGCAGTGAATTAGCTAGAGTCACAGATACGCAGTATTTT.

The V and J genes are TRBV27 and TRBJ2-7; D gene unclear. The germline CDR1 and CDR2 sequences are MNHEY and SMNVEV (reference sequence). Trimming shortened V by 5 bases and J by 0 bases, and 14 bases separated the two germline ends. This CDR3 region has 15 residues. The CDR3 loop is CASSPAPRSSYEQYF. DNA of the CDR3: TGTGCCAGCAGTCCCGCGCCTAGGAGCTCCTACGAGCAGTACTTC.

CDR3 sequence reads: CASSLVAVNGYTF. The CDR3 nucleotides are TGTGCCAGCAGCTTAGTGGCAGTAAATGGCTACACCTTC. The chain links TRBV7-9 to TRBJ1-2, with D hard to call. The CDR3 runs to 13 residues. Trimming left V 1 base short and J 6 bases short, with 9 bases between. CDR1 SEHNR and CDR2 FQNEAQ come from the germline V gene (reference sequence).

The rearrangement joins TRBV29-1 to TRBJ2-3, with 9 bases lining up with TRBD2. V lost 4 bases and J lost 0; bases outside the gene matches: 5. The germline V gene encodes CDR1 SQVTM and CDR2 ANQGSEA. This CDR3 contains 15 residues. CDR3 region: CSVVSSGASTDTQYF. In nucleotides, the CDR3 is TGCAGCGTTGTGTCTAGCGGGGCTAGCACAGATACGCAGTATTTT.

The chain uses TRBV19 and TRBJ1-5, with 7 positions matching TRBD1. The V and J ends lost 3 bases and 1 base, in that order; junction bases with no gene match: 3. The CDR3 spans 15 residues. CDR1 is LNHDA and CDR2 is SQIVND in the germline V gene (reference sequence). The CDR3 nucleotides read TGTGCCAGTAGTATCTCAGGGGGGAGCAATCAGCCCCAGCATTTT. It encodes CASSISGGSNQPQHF.

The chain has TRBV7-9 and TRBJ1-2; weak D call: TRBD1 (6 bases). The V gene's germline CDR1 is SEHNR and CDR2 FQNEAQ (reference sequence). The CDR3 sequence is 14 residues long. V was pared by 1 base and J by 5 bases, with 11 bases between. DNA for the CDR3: TGTGCCAGCAGCTTAGTCAGGGGAGGGTATGGCTACACCTTC. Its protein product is CASSLVRGGYGYTF. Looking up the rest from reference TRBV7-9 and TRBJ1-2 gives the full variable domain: DTGVSQNPRHKITKRGQNVTFRCDPISEHNRLYWYRQTLGQGPEFLTYFQNEAQLEKSRLLSDRFSAERPKGSFSTLEIQRTEQGDSAMYLCASSLVRGGYGYTFGSGTRLTVV.

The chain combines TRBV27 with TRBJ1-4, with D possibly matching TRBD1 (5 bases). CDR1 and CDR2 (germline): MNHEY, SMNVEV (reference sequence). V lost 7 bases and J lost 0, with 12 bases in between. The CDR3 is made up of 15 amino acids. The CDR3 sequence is CASKDILSTNEKLFF. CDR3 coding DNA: TGTGCCAGCAAGGACATTCTTTCAACTAATGAAAAACTGTTTTTT.

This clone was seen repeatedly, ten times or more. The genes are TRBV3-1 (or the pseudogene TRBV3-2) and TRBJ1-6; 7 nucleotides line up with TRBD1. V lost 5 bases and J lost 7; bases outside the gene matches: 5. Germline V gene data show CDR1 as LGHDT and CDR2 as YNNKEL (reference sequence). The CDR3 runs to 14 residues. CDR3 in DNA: TGTGCCAGCAGCGGGTCAGGGGGGAATTCACCCCTCCACTTT. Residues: CASSGSGGNSPLHF.

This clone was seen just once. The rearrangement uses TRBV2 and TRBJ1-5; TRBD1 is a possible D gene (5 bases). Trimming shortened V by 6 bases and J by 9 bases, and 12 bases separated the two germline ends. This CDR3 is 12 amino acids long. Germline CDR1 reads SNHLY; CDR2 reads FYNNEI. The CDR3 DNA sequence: TGTGCCAGCAGGGACGACAGAAGGCCCCAGCATTTT. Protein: CASRDDRRPQHF.

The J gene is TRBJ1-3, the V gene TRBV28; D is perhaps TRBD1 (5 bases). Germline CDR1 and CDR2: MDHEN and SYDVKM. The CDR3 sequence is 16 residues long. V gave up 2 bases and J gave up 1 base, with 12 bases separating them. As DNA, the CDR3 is TGTGCCAGCAGTTTAGTAGGACATCTTTCTGGAAACACCATATATTTT. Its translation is CASSLVGHLSGNTIYF.

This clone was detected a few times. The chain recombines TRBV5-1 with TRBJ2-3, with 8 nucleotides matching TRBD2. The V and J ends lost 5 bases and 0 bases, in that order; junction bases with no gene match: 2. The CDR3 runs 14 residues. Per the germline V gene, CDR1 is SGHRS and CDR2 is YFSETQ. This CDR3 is CASRERGSTDTQYF. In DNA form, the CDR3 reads TGCGCCAGCAGGGAGCGGGGGAGCACAGATACGCAGTATTTT.

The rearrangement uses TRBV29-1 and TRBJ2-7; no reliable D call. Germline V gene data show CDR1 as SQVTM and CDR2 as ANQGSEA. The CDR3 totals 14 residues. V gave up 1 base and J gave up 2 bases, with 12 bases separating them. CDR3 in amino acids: CSVEGVAAPYEQYF. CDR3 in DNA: TGCAGCGTTGAAGGGGTGGCGGCACCCTACGAGCAGTACTTC.

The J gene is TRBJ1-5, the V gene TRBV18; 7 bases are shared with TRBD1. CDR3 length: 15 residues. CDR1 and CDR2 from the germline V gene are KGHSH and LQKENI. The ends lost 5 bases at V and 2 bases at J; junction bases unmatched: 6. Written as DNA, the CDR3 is TGTGCCAGCTCAGACAGGGTATCAGGCAATCAGCCCCAGCATTTT. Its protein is CASSDRVSGNQPQHF.

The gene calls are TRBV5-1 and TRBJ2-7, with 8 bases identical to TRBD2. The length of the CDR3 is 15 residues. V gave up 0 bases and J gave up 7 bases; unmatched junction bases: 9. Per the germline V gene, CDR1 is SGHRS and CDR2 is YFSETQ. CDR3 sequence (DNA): TGCGCCAGCAGCTTGGGTAGTAGCGGGGTATGGGAGCAGTACTTC. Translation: CASSLGSSGVWEQYF.